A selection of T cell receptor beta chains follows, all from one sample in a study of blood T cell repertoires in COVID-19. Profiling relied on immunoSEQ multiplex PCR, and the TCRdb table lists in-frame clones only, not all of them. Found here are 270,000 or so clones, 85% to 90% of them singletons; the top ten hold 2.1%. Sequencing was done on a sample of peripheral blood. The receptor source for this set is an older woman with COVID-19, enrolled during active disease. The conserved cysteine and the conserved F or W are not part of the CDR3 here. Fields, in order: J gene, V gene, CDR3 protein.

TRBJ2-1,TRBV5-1,ASSLAIAGGHNEQF
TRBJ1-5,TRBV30,AWSSYPVMQPQH
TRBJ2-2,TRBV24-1,ATSDSGWAGELF
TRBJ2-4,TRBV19,ASRDTGAKNIQY
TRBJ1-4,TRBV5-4,ASSAGTGEGDEKLF
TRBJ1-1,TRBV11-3,ASSYVRVGTEAF
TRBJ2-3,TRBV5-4,ASSLTGGRDTQY
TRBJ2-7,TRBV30,AWTLGTSEQY
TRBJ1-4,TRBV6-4,ASSPEASEKLF
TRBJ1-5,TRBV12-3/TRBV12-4,ASSLTGDQPQH
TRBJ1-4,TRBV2,ASRRDRDEKLF
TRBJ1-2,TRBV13,ASSLELARVAAGGYT
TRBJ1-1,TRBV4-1,ASSQGAYTEAF
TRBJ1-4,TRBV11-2,ASSGTGSEKLF
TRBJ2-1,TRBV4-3,ASSQDSSEVLNEQF
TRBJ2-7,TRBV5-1,ASSLGDRVLDEQY
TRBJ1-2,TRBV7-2,ASSLGFDRAYGYT
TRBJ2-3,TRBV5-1,ASSLYSGQGSDTQY
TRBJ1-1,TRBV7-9,ASSFTELDRMKMNTEAF
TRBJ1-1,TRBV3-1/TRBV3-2,ASSQDLRAF
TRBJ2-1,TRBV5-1,ASSLSGLAGGHNEQF
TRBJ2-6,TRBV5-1,ASSAPTGAGANVLT
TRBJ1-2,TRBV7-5,ARSFPPGGQGYGYT
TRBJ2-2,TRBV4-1,ASSSDRASNTGELF
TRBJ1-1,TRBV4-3,ASSQDVQGFPEAF
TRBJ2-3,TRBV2,ASTPSGLLGGDTQY
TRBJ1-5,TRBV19,ASSAGHNQPQH
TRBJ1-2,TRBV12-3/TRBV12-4,ASRRGGYGYT
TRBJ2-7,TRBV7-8,ASSLGRRSSYEQY
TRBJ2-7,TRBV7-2,ASSFGVAGGIAYEQY
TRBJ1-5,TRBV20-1,SANEQGGFNQPQH
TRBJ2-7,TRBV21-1,ASSKPGICTGGSYEQY